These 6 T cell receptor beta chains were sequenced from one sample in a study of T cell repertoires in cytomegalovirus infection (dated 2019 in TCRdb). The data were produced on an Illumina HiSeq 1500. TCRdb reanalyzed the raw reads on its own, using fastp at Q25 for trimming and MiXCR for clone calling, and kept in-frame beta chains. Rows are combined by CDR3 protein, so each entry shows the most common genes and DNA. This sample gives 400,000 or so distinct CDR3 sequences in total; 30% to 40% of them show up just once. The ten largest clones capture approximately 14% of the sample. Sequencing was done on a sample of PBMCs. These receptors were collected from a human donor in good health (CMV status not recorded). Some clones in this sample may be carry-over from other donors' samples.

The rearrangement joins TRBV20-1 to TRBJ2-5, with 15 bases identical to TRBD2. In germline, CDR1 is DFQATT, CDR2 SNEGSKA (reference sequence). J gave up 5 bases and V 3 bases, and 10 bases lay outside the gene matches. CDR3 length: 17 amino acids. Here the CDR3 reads CSARTGLAGGFWETQYF. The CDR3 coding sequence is TGCAGTGCTAGGACCGGACTAGCGGGGGGGTTTTGGGAGACCCAGTACTTC.

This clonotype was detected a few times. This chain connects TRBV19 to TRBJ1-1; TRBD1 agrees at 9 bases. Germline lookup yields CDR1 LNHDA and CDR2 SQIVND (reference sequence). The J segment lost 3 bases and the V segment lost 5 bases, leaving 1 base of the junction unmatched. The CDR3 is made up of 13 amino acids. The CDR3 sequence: CASSWTGDTEAFF. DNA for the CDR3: TGTGCCAGTAGTTGGACAGGGGACACTGAAGCTTTCTTT.

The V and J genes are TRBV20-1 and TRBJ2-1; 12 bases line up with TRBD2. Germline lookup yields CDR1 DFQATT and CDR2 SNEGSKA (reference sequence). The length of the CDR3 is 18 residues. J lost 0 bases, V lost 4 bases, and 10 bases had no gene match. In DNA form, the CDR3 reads TGCAGTGCTACACGGTGGACTAGCGGGGTTAGCTCCTACAATGAGCAGTTCTTC. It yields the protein CSATRWTSGVSSYNEQFF.

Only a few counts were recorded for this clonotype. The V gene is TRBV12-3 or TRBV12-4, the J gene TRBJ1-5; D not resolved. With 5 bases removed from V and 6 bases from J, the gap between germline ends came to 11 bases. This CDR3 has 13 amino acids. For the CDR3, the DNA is TGTGCCAGCAGTGGCCAGGAAGCTCAGCCCCAGCATTTT. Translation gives CASSGQEAQPQHF.

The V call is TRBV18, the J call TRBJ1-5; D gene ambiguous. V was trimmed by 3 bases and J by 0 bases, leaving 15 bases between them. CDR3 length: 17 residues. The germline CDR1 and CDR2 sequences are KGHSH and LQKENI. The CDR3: CASSPLPVDFSNQPQHF. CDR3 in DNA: TGTGCCAGCTCACCTCTACCAGTTGATTTTAGCAATCAGCCCCAGCATTTT.

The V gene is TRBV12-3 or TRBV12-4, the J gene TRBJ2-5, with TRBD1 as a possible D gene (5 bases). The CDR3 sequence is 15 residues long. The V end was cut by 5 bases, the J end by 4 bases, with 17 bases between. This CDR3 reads CASSPRAGPGETQYF. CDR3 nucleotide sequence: TGTGCCAGCAGTCCCAGGGCAGGGCCTGGAGAGACCCAGTACTTC.